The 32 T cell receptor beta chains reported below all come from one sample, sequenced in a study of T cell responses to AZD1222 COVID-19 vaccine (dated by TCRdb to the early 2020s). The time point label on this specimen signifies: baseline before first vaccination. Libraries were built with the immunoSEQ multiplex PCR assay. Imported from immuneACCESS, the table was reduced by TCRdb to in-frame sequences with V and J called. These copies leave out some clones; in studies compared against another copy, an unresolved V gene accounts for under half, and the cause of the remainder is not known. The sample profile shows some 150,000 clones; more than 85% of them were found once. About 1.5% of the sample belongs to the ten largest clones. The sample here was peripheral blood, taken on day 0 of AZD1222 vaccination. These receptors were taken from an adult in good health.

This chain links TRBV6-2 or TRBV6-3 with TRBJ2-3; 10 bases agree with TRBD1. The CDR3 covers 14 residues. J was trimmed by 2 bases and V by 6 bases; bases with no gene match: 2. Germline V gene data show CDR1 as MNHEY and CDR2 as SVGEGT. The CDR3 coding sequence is TGTGCCAGCAGCGGACAGGGGGACACAGATACGCAGTATTTT. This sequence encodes CASSGQGDTDTQYF.

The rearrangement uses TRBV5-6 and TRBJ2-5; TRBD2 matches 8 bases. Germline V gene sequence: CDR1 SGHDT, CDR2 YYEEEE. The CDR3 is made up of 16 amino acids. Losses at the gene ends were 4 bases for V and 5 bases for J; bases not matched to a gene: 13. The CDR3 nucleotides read TGTGCCAGCAGCGCCTTCATCCTAGCGGGCAGGGAGACCCAGTACTTC. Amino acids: CASSAFILAGRETQYF.

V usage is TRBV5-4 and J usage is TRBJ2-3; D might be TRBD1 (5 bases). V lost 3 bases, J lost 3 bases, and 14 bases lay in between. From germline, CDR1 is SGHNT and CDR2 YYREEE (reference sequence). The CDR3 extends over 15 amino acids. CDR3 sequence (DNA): TGTGCCAGCAGCTCATCTAGTGGGGCTACAGATACGCAGTATTTT. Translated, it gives CASSSSSGATDTQYF. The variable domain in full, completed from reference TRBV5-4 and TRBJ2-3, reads ETGVTQSPTHLIKTRGQQVTLRCSSQSGHNTVSWYQQALGQGPQFIFQYYREEENGRGNFPPRFSGLQFPNYSSELNVNALELDDSALYLCASSSSSGATDTQYFGPGTRLTVL.

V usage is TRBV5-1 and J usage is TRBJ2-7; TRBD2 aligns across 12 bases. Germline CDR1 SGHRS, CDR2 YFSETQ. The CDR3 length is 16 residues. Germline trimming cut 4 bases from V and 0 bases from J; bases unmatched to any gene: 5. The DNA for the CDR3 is TGCGCCAGCAGCCTACAGACTAGCGGGAGCTCCTACGAGCAGTACTTC. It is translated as CASSLQTSGSSYEQYF.

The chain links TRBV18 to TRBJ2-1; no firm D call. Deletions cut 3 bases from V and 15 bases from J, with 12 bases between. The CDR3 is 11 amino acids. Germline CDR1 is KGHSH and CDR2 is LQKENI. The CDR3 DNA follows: TGTGCCAGCTCACCCGGGCTCCAACCGTTCTTC. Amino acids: CASSPGLQPFF.

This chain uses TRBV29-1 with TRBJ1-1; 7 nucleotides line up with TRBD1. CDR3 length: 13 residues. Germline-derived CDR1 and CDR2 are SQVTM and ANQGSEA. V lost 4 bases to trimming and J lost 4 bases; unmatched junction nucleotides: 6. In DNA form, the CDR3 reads TGCAGCGTTGTACAGGGGCAGGGCACTGAAGCTTTCTTT. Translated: CSVVQGQGTEAFF.

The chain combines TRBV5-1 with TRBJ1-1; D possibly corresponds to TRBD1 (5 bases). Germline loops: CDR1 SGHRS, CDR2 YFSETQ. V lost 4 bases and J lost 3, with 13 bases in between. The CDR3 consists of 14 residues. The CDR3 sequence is CASSKFRGDTEAFF. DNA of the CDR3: TGCGCCAGCAGCAAGTTCCGGGGGGACACTGAAGCTTTCTTT.

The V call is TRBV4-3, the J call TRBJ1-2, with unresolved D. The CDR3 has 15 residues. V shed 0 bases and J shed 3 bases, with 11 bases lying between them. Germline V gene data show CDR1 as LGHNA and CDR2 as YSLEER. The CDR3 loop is CASSQDMANDYGYTF. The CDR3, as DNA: TGCGCCAGCAGCCAAGATATGGCTAACGACTATGGCTACACCTTC.

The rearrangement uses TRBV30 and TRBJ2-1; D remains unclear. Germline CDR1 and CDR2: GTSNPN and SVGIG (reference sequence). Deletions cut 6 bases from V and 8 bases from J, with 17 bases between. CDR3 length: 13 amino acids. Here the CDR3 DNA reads TGTGCCTGCCTTTTGTCTAGGGCCGATGAGCAGTTCTTC. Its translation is CACLLSRADEQFF.

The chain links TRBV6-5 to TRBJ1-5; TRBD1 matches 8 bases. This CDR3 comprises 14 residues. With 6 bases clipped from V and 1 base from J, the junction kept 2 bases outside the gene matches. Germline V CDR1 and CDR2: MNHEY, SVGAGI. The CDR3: CASRTGVSNQPQHF. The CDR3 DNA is TGTGCCAGCAGGACAGGGGTGAGCAATCAGCCCCAGCATTTT.

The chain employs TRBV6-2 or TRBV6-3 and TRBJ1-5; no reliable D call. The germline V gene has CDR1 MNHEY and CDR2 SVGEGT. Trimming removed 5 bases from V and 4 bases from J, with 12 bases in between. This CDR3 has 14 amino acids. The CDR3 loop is CASSIVGLNQPQHF. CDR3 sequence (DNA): TGTGCCAGCAGTATTGTTGGGCTTAATCAGCCCCAGCATTTT.

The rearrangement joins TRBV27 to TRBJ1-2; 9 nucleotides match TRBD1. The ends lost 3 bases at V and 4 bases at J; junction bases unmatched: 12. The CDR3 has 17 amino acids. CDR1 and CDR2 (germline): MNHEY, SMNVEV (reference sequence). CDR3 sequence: CASSFLPLGQGSYGYTF. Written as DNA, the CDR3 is TGTGCCAGCAGTTTCCTCCCATTGGGACAGGGAAGCTATGGCTACACCTTC.

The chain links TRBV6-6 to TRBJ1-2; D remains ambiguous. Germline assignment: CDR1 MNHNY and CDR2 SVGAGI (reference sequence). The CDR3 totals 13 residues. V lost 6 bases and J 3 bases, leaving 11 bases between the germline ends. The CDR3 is CASRFPADYGYTF. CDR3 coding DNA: TGTGCCAGCAGGTTCCCGGCGGACTATGGCTACACCTTC.

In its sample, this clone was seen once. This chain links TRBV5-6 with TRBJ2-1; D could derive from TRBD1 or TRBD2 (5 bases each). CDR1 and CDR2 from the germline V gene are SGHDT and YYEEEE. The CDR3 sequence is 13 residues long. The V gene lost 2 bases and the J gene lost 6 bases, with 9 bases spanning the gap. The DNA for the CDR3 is TGTGCCAGCAGCTTCGGGGCACCCAATGAGCAGTTCTTC. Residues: CASSFGAPNEQFF.

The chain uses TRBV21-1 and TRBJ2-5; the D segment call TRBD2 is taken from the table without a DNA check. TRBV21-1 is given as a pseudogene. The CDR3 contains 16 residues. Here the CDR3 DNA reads TGTGCCAGCAGCCCCCCAGAGGCGGCGTACCAAGAGACCCAGTACTTC. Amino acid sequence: CASSPPEAAYQETQYF.

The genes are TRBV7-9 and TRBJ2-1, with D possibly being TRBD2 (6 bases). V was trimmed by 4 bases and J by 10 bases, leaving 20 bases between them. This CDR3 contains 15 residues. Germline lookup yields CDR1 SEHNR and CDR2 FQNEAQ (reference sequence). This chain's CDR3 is CASSSRRKLGGEQFF. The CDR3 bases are TGTGCCAGCAGCTCGCGACGGAAGCTGGGAGGCGAGCAGTTCTTC.

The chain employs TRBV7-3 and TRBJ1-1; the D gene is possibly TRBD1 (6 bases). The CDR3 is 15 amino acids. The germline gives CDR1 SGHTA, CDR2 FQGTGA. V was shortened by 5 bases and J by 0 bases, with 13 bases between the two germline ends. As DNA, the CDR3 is TGTGCCAGCAGCCCACGTACAGGGATGAACACTGAAGCTTTCTTT. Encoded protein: CASSPRTGMNTEAFF.

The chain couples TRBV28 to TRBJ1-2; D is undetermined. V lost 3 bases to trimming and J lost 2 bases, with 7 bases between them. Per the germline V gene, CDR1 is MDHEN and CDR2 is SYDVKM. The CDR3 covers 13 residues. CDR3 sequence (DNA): TGTGCCAGCAGTTTGGTCACAAACTATGGCTACACCTTC. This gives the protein CASSLVTNYGYTF.

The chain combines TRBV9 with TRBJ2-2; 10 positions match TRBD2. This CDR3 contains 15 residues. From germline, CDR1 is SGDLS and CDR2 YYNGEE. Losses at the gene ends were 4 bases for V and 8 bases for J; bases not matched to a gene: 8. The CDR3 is CASSTSGAGLGELFF. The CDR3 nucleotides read TGTGCCAGCAGCACTAGCGGGGCTGGGTTGGGGGAGCTGTTTTTT.

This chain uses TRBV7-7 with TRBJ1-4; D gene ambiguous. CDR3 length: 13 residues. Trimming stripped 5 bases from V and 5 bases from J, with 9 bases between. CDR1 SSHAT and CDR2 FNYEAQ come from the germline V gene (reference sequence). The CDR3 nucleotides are TGTGCCAGCAGCCCGACGAGGAATGAAAAACTGTTTTTT. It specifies CASSPTRNEKLFF.

CDR3 bases: TGTGCCAGCAGCCCGGGAGCCGTCTATGGCTACACCTTC. This sequence encodes CASSPGAVYGYTF. The gene calls are TRBV7-2 and TRBJ1-2, with no clear D. This CDR3 region has 13 residues. The V end lost 5 bases, the J end lost 4 bases, and 11 bases lay between the germline ends. Per germline, CDR1 SGHTA and CDR2 FQGNSA.

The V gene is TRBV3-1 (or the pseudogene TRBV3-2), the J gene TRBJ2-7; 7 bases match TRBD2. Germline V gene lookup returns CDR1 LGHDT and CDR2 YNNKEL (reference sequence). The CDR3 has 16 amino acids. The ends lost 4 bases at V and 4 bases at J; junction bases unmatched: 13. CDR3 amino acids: CASSRESRGAGYEQYF. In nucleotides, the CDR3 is TGTGCCAGCAGCCGGGAGTCGAGGGGAGCGGGGTACGAGCAGTACTTC.

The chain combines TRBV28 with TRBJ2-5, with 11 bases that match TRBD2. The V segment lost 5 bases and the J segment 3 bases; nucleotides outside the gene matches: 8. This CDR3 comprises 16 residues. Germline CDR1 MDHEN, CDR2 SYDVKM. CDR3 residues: CASSARLAGKKETQYF. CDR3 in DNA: TGTGCCAGCAGTGCGCGACTAGCGGGAAAAAAAGAGACCCAGTACTTC.

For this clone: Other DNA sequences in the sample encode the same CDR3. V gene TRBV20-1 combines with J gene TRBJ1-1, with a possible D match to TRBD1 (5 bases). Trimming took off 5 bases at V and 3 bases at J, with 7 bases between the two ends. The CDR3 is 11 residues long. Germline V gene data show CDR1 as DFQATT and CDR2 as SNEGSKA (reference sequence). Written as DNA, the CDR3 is TGCAGTGCTCGGGGGGACACTGAAGCTTTCTTT. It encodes CSARGDTEAFF.

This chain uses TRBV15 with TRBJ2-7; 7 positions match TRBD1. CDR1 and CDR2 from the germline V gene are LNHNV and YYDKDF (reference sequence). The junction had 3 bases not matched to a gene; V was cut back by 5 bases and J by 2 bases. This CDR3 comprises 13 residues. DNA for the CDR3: TGTGCCACCAGCCGGGACAGTACCTACGAGCAGTACTTC. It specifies CATSRDSTYEQYF.

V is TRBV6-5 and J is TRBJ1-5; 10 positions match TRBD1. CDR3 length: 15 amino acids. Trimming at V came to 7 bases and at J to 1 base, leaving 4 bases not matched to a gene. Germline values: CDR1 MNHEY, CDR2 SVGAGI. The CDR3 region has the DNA TGTGCCAGCATGGGACAGGGGAAAAGCAATCAGCCCCAGCATTTT. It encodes CASMGQGKSNQPQHF.

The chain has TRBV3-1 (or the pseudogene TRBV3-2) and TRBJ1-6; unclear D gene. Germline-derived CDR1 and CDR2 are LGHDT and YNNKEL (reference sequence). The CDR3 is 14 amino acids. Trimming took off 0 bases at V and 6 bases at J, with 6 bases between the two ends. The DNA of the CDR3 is TGTGCCAGCAGCCAAGAAAATGGTAATTCACCCCTCCACTTT. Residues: CASSQENGNSPLHF.

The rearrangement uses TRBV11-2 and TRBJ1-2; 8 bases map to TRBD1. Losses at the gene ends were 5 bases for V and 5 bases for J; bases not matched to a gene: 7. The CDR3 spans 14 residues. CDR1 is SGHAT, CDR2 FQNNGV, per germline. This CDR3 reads CASSPLTGEYGYTF. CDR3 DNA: TGTGCCAGCAGCCCTTTGACAGGGGAATATGGCTACACCTTC.

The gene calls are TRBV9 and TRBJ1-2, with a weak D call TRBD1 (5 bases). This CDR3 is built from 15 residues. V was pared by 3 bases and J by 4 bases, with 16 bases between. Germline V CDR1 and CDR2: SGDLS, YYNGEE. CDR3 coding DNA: TGTGCCAGCAGCGCAAACTACAGGTTCGCCTATGGCTACACCTTC. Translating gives CASSANYRFAYGYTF.

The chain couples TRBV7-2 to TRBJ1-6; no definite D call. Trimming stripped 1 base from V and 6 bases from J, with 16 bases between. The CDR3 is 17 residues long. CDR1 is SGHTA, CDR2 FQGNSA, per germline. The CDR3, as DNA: TGTGCCAGCAGCTTAGGGGCCACGAACCCTCCTAATTCACCCCTCCACTTT. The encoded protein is CASSLGATNPPNSPLHF.

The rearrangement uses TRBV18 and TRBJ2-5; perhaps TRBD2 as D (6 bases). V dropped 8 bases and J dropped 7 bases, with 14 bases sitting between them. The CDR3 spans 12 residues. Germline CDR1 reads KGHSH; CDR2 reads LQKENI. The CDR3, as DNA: TGTGCCAGCCAACAGGCCGGGGGGACCCAGTACTTC. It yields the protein CASQQAGGTQYF.

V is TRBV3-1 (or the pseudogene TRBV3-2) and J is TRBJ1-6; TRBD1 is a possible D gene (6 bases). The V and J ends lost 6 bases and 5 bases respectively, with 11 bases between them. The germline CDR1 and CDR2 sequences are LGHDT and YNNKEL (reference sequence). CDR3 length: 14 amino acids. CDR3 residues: CASSPGTNNSPLHF. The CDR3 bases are TGTGCCAGCAGTCCCGGGACAAATAATTCACCCCTCCACTTT.